These 27 T cell receptor beta chains came from one sample sequenced in a study of shared clonotypes between healthy human individuals. Data came from immunoSEQ multiplex PCR; TCRdb stores just in-frame clones and leaves some out. The sample lists fewer than 2.5 million clones; 90% to 95% were seen once. What was sequenced was naive CD4+ T cells from PBMCs. Stated subset: CD45RA+ positively selected. Receptors originate from a man aged 18 to 29 in good health. Some clones in this sample may be carry-over from other donors' samples.

This chain links TRBV7-9 with TRBJ2-5, with 7 nucleotides matching TRBD2. The J call is doubtful: the DNA matches TRBJ2-7 better. The CDR3 is 16 amino acids. From germline, CDR1 is SEHNR and CDR2 FQNEAQ (reference sequence). Here the CDR3 reads CASSLAQGGSWDEQYF. CDR3 DNA: TGTGCCAGCAGCTTAGCGCAGGGCGGGAGTTGGGACGAGCAGTACTTC.

This chain uses TRBV28 with TRBJ2-3, with 8 bases aligning to TRBD1. There are 15 residues in the CDR3. Germline V gene sequence: CDR1 MDHEN, CDR2 SYDVKM. The J segment lost 1 base and the V segment lost 6 bases, leaving 6 bases of the junction unmatched. CDR3 sequence: CASSSGGRGTDTQYF. The CDR3 nucleotides read TGTGCCAGCAGCTCAGGGGGCAGGGGCACAGATACGCAGTATTTT.

The chain couples TRBV27 to TRBJ1-3; no clear D. Between the trimmed V and J ends, which lost 3 bases and 0 bases, there was a span of 9 bases. Germline V gives CDR1 MNHEY, CDR2 SMNVEV (reference sequence). This CDR3 is 15 amino acids long. The CDR3 protein is CASSFLSSSGNTIYF. The CDR3 DNA reads TGTGCCAGCAGTTTTTTGTCGAGCTCTGGAAACACCATATATTTT.

The rearrangement joins TRBV19 to TRBJ2-1, with 9 bases matching TRBD2. The CDR3 has 14 amino acids. Germline-derived CDR1 and CDR2 are LNHDA and SQIVND (reference sequence). The V and J ends lost 8 bases and 2 bases, in that order; junction bases with no gene match: 4. This CDR3 is CASLSGRTYNEQFF. The CDR3 DNA sequence: TGTGCCAGTTTGAGCGGGAGGACCTACAATGAGCAGTTCTTC.

V is TRBV18 and J is TRBJ1-1; 7 nucleotides align to TRBD1. V trimming: 0 bases; J trimming: 0 bases; junction bases outside the gene matches: 4. There are 16 residues in the CDR3. Looked up from germline, CDR1 is KGHSH and CDR2 is LQKENI. The CDR3: CASSPPQGVMNTEAFF. CDR3 DNA sequence: TGTGCCAGCTCACCACCGCAGGGGGTGATGAACACTGAAGCTTTCTTT.

Notes on this clone: Other nucleotide sequences in the sample specify the same CDR3. This chain's CDR3 is CASSPGSADTQYF. For the CDR3, the DNA is TGCGCCAGCAGTCCGGGTTCCGCAGATACGCAGTATTTT. The chain links TRBV5-1 to TRBJ2-3, with unresolved D. The germline gives CDR1 SGHRS, CDR2 YFSETQ. CDR3 length equals 13 residues. Trimming shortened V by 5 bases and J by 4 bases, and 11 bases separated the two germline ends.

The chain recombines TRBV6-5 with TRBJ2-7; 7 nucleotides line up with TRBD1. CDR1 and CDR2 from the germline V gene are MNHEY and SVGAGI. The CDR3 sequence is 14 residues long. The ends lost 4 bases at V and 3 bases at J; junction bases unmatched: 6. Written as DNA, the CDR3 is TGTGCCAGCAGTTGGAACCGGGACAGCTACGAGCAGTACTTC. Protein sequence: CASSWNRDSYEQYF.

The chain joins TRBV12-2 to TRBJ2-1; whether TRBD2, the table's D call, matches the DNA was not checked. TRBV12-2 is deemed a pseudogene. The CDR3 length is 19 residues. CDR3 in DNA: TGTGCAAGTCGCTCGGCGGGGACTAGCGGGGGTAGAGGGATCAATGAGCAGTTCTTC. Its translation is CASRSAGTSGGRGINEQFF.

V is TRBV9 and J is TRBJ2-2; 8 bases align to TRBD2. The V gene end was trimmed by 4 bases and the J gene end by 1 base; junction bases not matched to a gene: 3. Germline V gives CDR1 SGDLS, CDR2 YYNGEE. CDR3 length: 15 residues. The CDR3 loop is CASSPTSGNTGELFF. The CDR3, as DNA: TGTGCCAGCAGCCCCACTAGCGGGAACACCGGGGAGCTGTTTTTT.

The chain carries TRBV7-6 and TRBJ2-2, with unresolved D. V shed 5 bases and J shed 5 bases, with 12 bases lying between them. The CDR3 contains 14 residues. Germline CDR1 and CDR2: SGHVS and FNYEAQ. In DNA form, the CDR3 reads TGTGCCAGCAGCGGAGACCTAAGGACCGGGGAGCTGTTTTTT. Translating it yields CASSGDLRTGELFF.

V gene TRBV29-1 combines with J gene TRBJ2-2; perhaps TRBD2 as D (5 bases). The germline V gene has CDR1 SQVTM and CDR2 ANQGSEA. The CDR3 is 14 residues long. V lost 6 bases and J lost 6, with 17 bases in between. The CDR3 loop is CSVGESRVPGELFF. The DNA for the CDR3 is TGCAGCGTGGGAGAGTCGAGAGTTCCCGGGGAGCTGTTTTTT.

This clone was observed once. This chain joins TRBV4-2 and TRBJ1-1; the match to TRBD1 covers 12 bases. With 4 bases clipped from V and 1 base from J, the junction kept 1 base outside the gene matches. The CDR3 has 15 residues. Germline V gene data show CDR1 as LGHNA and CDR2 as YNFKEQ. CDR3 sequence reads: CASSRDRGPNTEAFF. CDR3 nucleotide sequence: TGTGCCAGCAGCCGGGACAGGGGGCCGAACACTGAAGCTTTCTTT.

Concerning this clone: This specimen includes other DNA sequences encoding the same CDR3. The V and J genes are TRBV2 and TRBJ2-3; no firm D call. CDR3 length: 14 amino acids. The V gene's germline CDR1 is SNHLY and CDR2 FYNNEI. Deletions cut 4 bases from V and 0 bases from J, with 8 bases between. The CDR3 loop is CASSAGLSTDTQYF. For the CDR3, the DNA is TGTGCCAGCAGTGCTGGGCTTAGCACAGATACGCAGTATTTT. The whole variable domain, filled in from reference TRBV2 and TRBJ2-3, reads EPEVTQTPSHQVTQMGQEVILRCVPISNHLYFYWYRQILGQKVEFLVSFYNNEISEKSEIFDDQFSVERPDGSNFTLKIRSTKLEDSAMYFCASSAGLSTDTQYFGPGTRLTVL.

This clone was counted between two and nine times. This chain connects TRBV29-1 to TRBJ1-1; D uncertain. The CDR3 covers 10 residues. Germline loops: CDR1 SQVTM, CDR2 ANQGSEA. V gave up 4 bases and J gave up 6 bases, with 6 bases separating them. The CDR3 loop is CSVVWAEAFF. CDR3 nucleotide sequence: TGCAGCGTTGTATGGGCTGAAGCTTTCTTT.

V gene TRBV28 combines with J gene TRBJ2-7; D gene uncertain. The CDR3 is made up of 13 amino acids. The germline V gene has CDR1 MDHEN and CDR2 SYDVKM. Trimming stripped 4 bases from V and 3 bases from J, with 10 bases between. CDR3 protein: CASSSLERYEQYF. The CDR3, as DNA: TGTGCCAGCAGTTCCCTCGAACGCTACGAGCAGTACTTC.

The V gene is TRBV28, the J gene TRBJ2-5; D is unclear. V lost 10 bases, J lost 5 bases, and 17 bases lay in between. This CDR3 has 13 residues. Per germline, CDR1 MDHEN and CDR2 SYDVKM. CDR3 sequence (DNA): TGTGCCACCGCCCGACCGGGCGACGAGACCCAGTACTTC. Its translation: CATARPGDETQYF.

The V gene is TRBV2, the J gene TRBJ2-5; perhaps D is TRBD1 or TRBD2 (5 bases each). Germline V gene lookup returns CDR1 SNHLY and CDR2 FYNNEI. The CDR3 spans 13 residues. The V end was cut by 8 bases, the J end by 3 bases, with 13 bases between. The CDR3 DNA is TGTGCCAGCTTAAGGGACGGTGAAGAGACCCAGTACTTC. Translating it yields CASLRDGEETQYF.

The CDR3 region is CASSLVGQGSYNEQFF. CDR3 bases: TGTGCCAGCAGCTTAGTAGGGCAGGGGTCCTACAATGAGCAGTTCTTC. The chain links TRBV11-2 to TRBJ2-1, with a weak D call TRBD1 (6 bases). V lost 1 base, J lost 1 base, and 11 bases lay in between. Per the germline V gene, CDR1 is SGHAT and CDR2 is FQNNGV. The CDR3 sequence is 16 residues long.

The chain is built from TRBV10-1 and TRBJ2-1; 7 nucleotides align to TRBD1. The V gene's germline CDR1 is WNHNN and CDR2 SYGVQD (reference sequence). J lost 0 bases, V lost 6 bases, and 8 bases had no gene match. The CDR3 is 16 residues long. CDR3 sequence: CASSDRESSSYNEQFF. CDR3 DNA: TGCGCCAGCAGCGACAGGGAATCAAGCTCCTACAATGAGCAGTTCTTC.

Turning to this clone: Within the sample, other DNA sequences also encode this same CDR3. This chain joins TRBV10-3 and TRBJ2-7, with D perhaps TRBD2 (5 bases). The CDR3 sequence is 12 residues long. Between the trimmed V and J ends, which lost 4 bases and 1 base, there was a span of 5 bases. Germline V gene data show CDR1 as ENHRY and CDR2 as SYGVKD. CDR3 residues: CAISGTSYEQYF. For the CDR3, the DNA is TGTGCCATCAGTGGGACTTCCTACGAGCAGTACTTC.

This clone was observed a few times. The chain has TRBV5-4 and TRBJ1-1; unclear D gene. The CDR3 is 14 residues long. With 4 bases removed from V and 3 bases from J, the gap between germline ends came to 13 bases. Looked up from germline, CDR1 is SGHNT and CDR2 is YYREEE (reference sequence). CDR3 amino acids: CASSQREGDTEAFF. CDR3 nucleotides: TGTGCCAGCAGCCAGCGGGAAGGAGACACTGAAGCTTTCTTT.

As for this clone: One end of the junction fails to match germline, which may point to a read error. CDR3 coding DNA: TGTGCCAGCAGTGACCGGGACAGGCGCAACTTC. It is translated as CASSDRDRRNF. The V call is TRBV6-1, the J call TRBJ2-5; 8 bases map to TRBD1. Per the germline V gene, CDR1 is MNHNS and CDR2 is SASEGT. CDR3 length: 11 amino acids.

The chain links TRBV6-5 to TRBJ2-1; 10 nucleotides agree with TRBD2. The J segment lost 9 bases and the V segment lost 5 bases, leaving 10 bases of the junction unmatched. Germline V gene lookup returns CDR1 MNHEY and CDR2 SVGAGI. This CDR3 is built from 15 residues. In DNA form, the CDR3 reads TGTGCCAGCAGTCGACTAGCGGGCCCTATGGGTGAGCAGTTCTTC. It is translated as CASSRLAGPMGEQFF.

This chain joins TRBV4-3 and TRBJ2-7; 10 nucleotides agree with TRBD2. Trimming cost V 0 bases and J 1 base; bases outside gene matches: 6. Germline assignment: CDR1 LGHNA and CDR2 YSLEER. There are 17 residues in the CDR3. The CDR3 loop reads CASSQDQRTSGSYEQYF. CDR3 DNA sequence: TGCGCCAGCAGCCAAGATCAGAGGACTAGCGGATCCTACGAGCAGTACTTC.

CDR3 nucleotides: TGTGCCAGCAGCCCGGGTCCGCCGGGGACCGGGGAGCTGTTTTTT. Protein product: CASSPGPPGTGELFF. The chain carries TRBV5-4 and TRBJ2-2, with D possibly matching TRBD2 (5 bases). The CDR3 loop spans 15 amino acids. Germline-derived CDR1 and CDR2 are SGHNT and YYREEE (reference sequence). V was shortened by 4 bases and J by 5 bases, with 15 bases between the two germline ends.

The chain links TRBV28 to TRBJ1-3, with no clear D. CDR3 length: 13 residues. The V and J ends lost 5 bases and 5 bases respectively, with 10 bases between them. Germline-derived CDR1 and CDR2 are MDHEN and SYDVKM. CDR3 loop: CASSPGVRNTIYF. The CDR3, as DNA: TGTGCCAGCAGTCCCGGGGTGAGAAACACCATATATTTT. The full variable domain, its missing parts supplied by reference TRBV28 and TRBJ1-3, is DVKVTQSSRYLVKRTGEKVFLECVQDMDHENMFWYRQDPGLGLRLIYFSYDVKMKEKGDIPEGYSVSREKKERFSLILESASTNQTSMYLCASSPGVRNTIYFGEGSWLTVV.

The rearrangement uses TRBV5-1 and TRBJ2-2; weak D call: TRBD1 (6 bases). V was trimmed by 3 bases and J by 0 bases, leaving 12 bases between them. This CDR3 is 16 amino acids long. The V gene's germline CDR1 is SGHRS and CDR2 YFSETQ. The DNA for the CDR3 is TGCGCCAGCAGCTCCTTTGGACAGACGAACACCGGGGAGCTGTTTTTT. Protein: CASSSFGQTNTGELFF.